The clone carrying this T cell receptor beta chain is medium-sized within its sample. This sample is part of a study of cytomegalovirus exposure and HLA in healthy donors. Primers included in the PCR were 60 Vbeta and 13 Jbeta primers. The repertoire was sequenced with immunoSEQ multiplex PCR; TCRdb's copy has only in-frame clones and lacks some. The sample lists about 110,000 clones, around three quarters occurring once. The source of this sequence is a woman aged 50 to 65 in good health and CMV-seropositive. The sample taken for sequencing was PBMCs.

CDR3 in amino acids: CASASGLSAFF. CDR3 DNA sequence: TGTGCCAGCGCCTCAGGGTTGAGCGCTTTCTTT. The chain links TRBV7-9 to TRBJ1-1, with a possible D match to TRBD1 (5 bases). The ends were cut back, 8 bases at V and 11 bases at J, with 15 bases in the middle. The CDR3 covers 11 residues. Germline V CDR1 and CDR2: SEHNR, FQNEAQ (reference sequence).